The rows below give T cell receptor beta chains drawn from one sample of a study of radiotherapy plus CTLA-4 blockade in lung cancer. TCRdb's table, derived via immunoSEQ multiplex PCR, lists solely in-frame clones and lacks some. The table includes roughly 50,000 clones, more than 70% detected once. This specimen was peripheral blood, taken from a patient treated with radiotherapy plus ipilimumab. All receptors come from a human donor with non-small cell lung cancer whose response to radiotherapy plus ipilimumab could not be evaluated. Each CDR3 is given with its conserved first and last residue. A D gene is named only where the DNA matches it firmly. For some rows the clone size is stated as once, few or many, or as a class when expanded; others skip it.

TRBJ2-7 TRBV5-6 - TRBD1 CASSWTGGYEQYF TGTGCCAGCAGCTGGACAGGGGGCTACGAGCAGTACTTC
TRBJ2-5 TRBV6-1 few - CASSGTGRAKTQYF TGTGCCAGCAGTGGGACAGGGAGGGCGAAGACCCAGTACTTC
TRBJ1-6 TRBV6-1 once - CASRPVAAPLHF TGTGCCAGCAGGCCCGTCGCAGCACCCCTCCACTTT
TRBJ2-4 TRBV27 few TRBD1 CASSSYLQGGSKNIQYF TGTGCCAGCAGTTCCTACCTACAGGGGGGATCCAAAAACATTCAGTACTTC
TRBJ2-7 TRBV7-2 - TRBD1 CASSLTGQGAYEQYF TGTGCCAGCAGCTTAACCGGACAGGGGGCCTACGAGCAGTACTTC
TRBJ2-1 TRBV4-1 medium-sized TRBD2 CASSLLAEINNEQFF TGCGCCAGCAGCCTCCTAGCGGAGATCAACAATGAGCAGTTCTTC
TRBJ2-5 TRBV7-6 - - CASSLGGQGLRETQYF TGTGCCAGCAGCTTAGGGGGGCAGGGCCTCAGAGAGACCCAGTACTTC
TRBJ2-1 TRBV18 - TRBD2 CASSPPGTSGNEQFF TGTGCCAGCTCACCACCCGGGACTAGCGGCAATGAGCAGTTCTTC
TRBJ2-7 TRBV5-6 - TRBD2 CASSWGGEQYF TGTGCCAGCAGCTGGGGGGGGGAGCAGTACTTC
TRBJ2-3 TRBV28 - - CASSIPQGTGTDTQYF TGTGCCAGCAGTATCCCACAGGGGACTGGAACAGATACGCAGTATTTT
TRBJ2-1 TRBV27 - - CASRPRRRNEQFF TGTGCCAGCAGACCCCGCCGGCGGAATGAGCAGTTCTTC
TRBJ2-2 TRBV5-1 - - CASSPPGALFGGELFF TGCGCCAGCAGCCCCCCAGGGGCTCTCTTTGGCGGGGAGCTGTTTTTT
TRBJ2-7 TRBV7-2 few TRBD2 CASSPGLAPSYEQYF TGTGCCAGCAGCCCGGGACTAGCGCCTTCCTACGAGCAGTACTTC
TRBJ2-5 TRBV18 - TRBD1 CASSPRGQQETQYF TGTGCCAGCTCACCTAGGGGACAGCAAGAGACCCAGTACTTC
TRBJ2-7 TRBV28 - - CASSSPSLYEQYF TGTGCCAGCAGTTCCCCGTCCCTGTACGAGCAGTACTTC
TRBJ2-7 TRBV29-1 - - CSVEGPGQFYEQYF TGCAGCGTTGAAGGTCCCGGACAGTTCTACGAGCAGTACTTC
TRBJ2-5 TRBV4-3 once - CASSQLAGQETQYF TGCGCCAGCAGCCAACTAGCCGGCCAAGAGACCCAGTACTTC
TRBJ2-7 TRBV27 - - CASSLAGVYEQYF TGTGCCAGCAGTTTAGCAGGGGTCTACGAGCAGTACTTC
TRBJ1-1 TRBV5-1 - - CASSLAGRSGAFF TGCGCCAGCAGCTTGGCCGGGAGGAGCGGCGCTTTCTTT
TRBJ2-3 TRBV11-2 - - CASSQRDFTDTQYF TGTGCCAGCAGCCAGAGAGACTTCACAGATACGCAGTATTTT
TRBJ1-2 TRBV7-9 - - CASSLGRSSNYGYTF TGTGCCAGCAGCTTGGGGAGGTCATCTAACTATGGCTACACCTTC
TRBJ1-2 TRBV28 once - CASSLRGYYGYTF TGTGCCAGCAGTTTAAGGGGGTACTATGGCTACACCTTC
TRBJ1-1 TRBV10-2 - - CASRSHDRPNTEAFF TGCGCCAGCAGATCCCACGACAGGCCGAACACTGAAGCTTTCTTT